The 31 T cell receptor beta chains given below trace back to one sample, sequenced in a study of human T cells and chemical hapten exposure. Unfractionated whole blood yielded the extracted total RNA. Library preparation tagged each individual cDNA molecule with a unique molecular identifier. One entry per CDR3 protein, called by TCRdb with MiXCR from the reads. The profile shows about 120,000 distinct CDR3 sequences, more than 8.5% of them singletons. The sequenced sample was whole blood. The receptors shown here come from a human donor in good health. Some clones in this sample may be carry-over from other donors' samples.

This clonotype was seen more than once but under ten times. The chain has TRBV11-2 and TRBJ1-2, with D possibly being TRBD1 (6 bases). Germline V gene lookup returns CDR1 SGHAT and CDR2 FQNNGV. V lost 2 bases to trimming and J lost 1 base, with 23 bases between them. The CDR3 totals 19 residues. The CDR3 region is CASSLRVGQGTLLNYGYTF. CDR3 nucleotides: TGTGCCAGCAGCTTACGAGTGGGCCAGGGGACGCTGCTTAACTATGGCTACACCTTC. The full variable domain, its missing parts supplied by reference TRBV11-2 and TRBJ1-2, is EAGVAQSPRYKIIEKRQSVAFWCNPISGHATLYWYQQILGQGPKLLIQFQNNGVVDDSQLPKDRFSAERLKGVDSTLKIQPAKLEDSAVYLCASSLRVGQGTLLNYGYTFGSGTRLTVV.

This clonotype occurred once. A much larger clone lies a single base off, so this may be a read error. This chain joins TRBV11-3 and TRBJ2-1; weak D call: TRBD2 (5 bases). The CDR3 has 15 amino acids. Looked up from germline, CDR1 is SGHNT and CDR2 is YENEEA. The CDR3 reads CACSSGDSSYNEQFF. The CDR3 DNA follows: TGTGCCTGCAGCTCCGGGGATAGCTCCTACAATGAGCAGTTCTTC.

The V call is TRBV20-1, the J call TRBJ2-7; tentatively, D is TRBD2 (5 bases). The CDR3 is 13 residues long. In germline, CDR1 is DFQATT, CDR2 SNEGSKA (reference sequence). The ends were cut back, 5 bases at V and 5 bases at J, with 16 bases in the middle. The CDR3 here is CSAPQTGSDEQYF. Here the CDR3 DNA reads TGCAGTGCTCCACAGACGGGGAGCGACGAGCAGTACTTC.

The chain employs TRBV10-3 and TRBJ2-3; possibly TRBD1 for D (6 bases). The germline V gene encodes CDR1 ENHRY and CDR2 SYGVKD. The CDR3 extends over 16 amino acids. The ends were cut back, 3 bases at V and 2 bases at J, with 15 bases in the middle. The CDR3 here is CAISEPDRRATDTQYF. The CDR3 DNA follows: TGTGCCATCAGTGAACCAGACAGGCGAGCCACAGATACGCAGTATTTT.

The J gene is TRBJ1-1, the V gene TRBV12-3 or TRBV12-4, with 12 bases fitting TRBD1. The CDR3 length is 14 residues. Trimming at V came to 5 bases and at J to 6 bases, leaving 4 bases not matched to a gene. CDR3 sequence (DNA): TGTGCCAGCAGTAGAGGGACAGGGGGCCCTGAAGCTTTCTTT. Its protein is CASSRGTGGPEAFF.

The sample holds many counts of this clonotype. The gene calls are TRBV6-6 and TRBJ1-1, with D hard to call. Per germline, CDR1 MNHNY and CDR2 SVGAGI (reference sequence). This CDR3 is built from 14 residues. Trimming took off 2 bases at V and 1 base at J, with 8 bases between the two ends. CDR3 region: CASSYPSENTEAFF. The CDR3 nucleotides are TGTGCCAGCAGTTACCCCTCAGAGAACACTGAAGCTTTCTTT.

This clonotype was recorded at least ten times. The rearrangement joins TRBV12-3 or TRBV12-4 to TRBJ1-1, with 7 bases aligning to TRBD1. J was trimmed by 4 bases and V by 6 bases; bases with no gene match: 8. This CDR3 has 14 amino acids. This CDR3 is CASRPEEGATEAFF. DNA for the CDR3: TGTGCCAGCAGGCCCGAGGAGGGGGCCACTGAAGCTTTCTTT.

CDR3 sequence reads: CASSLADALEQYF. The CDR3 DNA reads as TGTGCCAGCAGCTTGGCCGACGCTTTGGAGCAGTACTTC. The rearrangement uses TRBV5-4 and TRBJ2-7; D gene unclear. CDR1 SGHNT and CDR2 YYREEE come from the germline V gene (reference sequence). Trimming pared 0 bases from V and 7 bases from J, leaving 11 bases between. CDR3 length: 13 residues.

This clonotype was picked up many times. The chain links TRBV6-1 to TRBJ1-2, with 8 positions matching TRBD1. CDR1 and CDR2 (germline): MNHNS, SASEGT. Germline trimming cut 6 bases from V and 2 bases from J; bases unmatched to any gene: 5. The CDR3 loop spans 14 amino acids. The CDR3 loop reads CASSRDRKNYGYTF. The CDR3 DNA sequence: TGTGCCAGCAGCCGGGACAGGAAAAACTATGGCTACACCTTC.

The rearrangement uses TRBV5-1 and TRBJ2-7, with 10 positions matching TRBD2. The V gene end was trimmed by 0 bases and the J gene end by 6 bases; junction bases not matched to a gene: 9. Germline-derived CDR1 and CDR2 are SGHRS and YFSETQ. The CDR3 sequence is 16 residues long. The chain's CDR3 is CASSLAGLAGAGEQYF. DNA for the CDR3: TGCGCCAGCAGCTTGGCTGGTCTAGCGGGAGCTGGCGAGCAGTACTTC.

The sample holds many counts of this clonotype. The rearrangement uses TRBV4-2 and TRBJ1-6; D is possibly TRBD1 (6 bases). Germline CDR1 and CDR2: LGHNA and YNFKEQ. The CDR3 length is 15 residues. V was trimmed by 1 base and J by 10 bases, leaving 14 bases between them. In nucleotides, the CDR3 is TGTGCCAGCAGCCAAGCCCGGGACACGGAATCACCCCTCCACTTT. Its translation is CASSQARDTESPLHF.

This rearrangement joins TRBV5-6 to TRBJ1-1; 9 nucleotides match TRBD1. The length of the CDR3 is 16 residues. Per the germline V gene, CDR1 is SGHDT and CDR2 is YYEEEE. The ends lost 1 base at V and 2 bases at J; junction bases unmatched: 6. The CDR3 region is CASSLWPGQGNTEAFF. The CDR3 DNA reads TGTGCCAGCAGCTTGTGGCCGGGACAGGGTAACACTGAAGCTTTCTTT.

This clonotype was observed at least ten times. This chain uses TRBV4-3 with TRBJ1-2; D is ambiguous. This CDR3 contains 15 residues. From germline, CDR1 is LGHNA and CDR2 YSLEER. Trimming cost V 2 bases and J 5 bases, with 15 bases left between them. CDR3 protein: CASSQSPDGSYGYTF. DNA of the CDR3: TGCGCCAGCAGCCAAAGCCCGGACGGATCATATGGCTACACCTTC.

This clonotype was seen many times. The chain has TRBV2 and TRBJ1-5, with D maybe TRBD1 (6 bases). This CDR3 has 14 residues. Between the trimmed V and J ends, which lost 8 bases and 3 bases, there was a span of 14 bases. CDR1 and CDR2 from the germline V gene are SNHLY and FYNNEI. CDR3 protein: CASDRTGNNQPQHF. CDR3 DNA sequence: TGTGCCAGCGACAGAACAGGGAACAATCAGCCCCAGCATTTT.

This clonotype has ten or more counts. This chain uses TRBV12-3 or TRBV12-4 with TRBJ2-2; D perhaps matches TRBD1 (6 bases). Trimming removed 4 bases at V and 2 bases at J, with 11 bases between. This CDR3 region has 15 residues. DNA of the CDR3: TGTGCCAGCAGTTCTCTCAGGGGAAACACCGGGGAGCTGTTTTTT. It specifies CASSSLRGNTGELFF.

The chain combines TRBV5-1 with TRBJ2-3, with TRBD1 matching 10 bases. The CDR3 is made up of 16 amino acids. The V gene end was trimmed by 3 bases and the J gene end by 4 bases; junction bases not matched to a gene: 8. CDR1 is SGHRS and CDR2 is YFSETQ in the germline V gene. The CDR3 nucleotides read TGCGCCAGCAGCTCCGGGGGACAGGGGCACGCAGATACGCAGTATTTT. Translation gives CASSSGGQGHADTQYF.

This clonotype was seen more than once but under ten times. The rearrangement uses TRBV5-1 and TRBJ2-5, with a possible D match to TRBD1 (6 bases). The V and J ends lost 3 bases and 3 bases respectively, with 12 bases between them. The CDR3 is 14 amino acids. Germline V CDR1 and CDR2: SGHRS, YFSETQ. CDR3 DNA sequence: TGCGCCAGCAGCTCACAGGGAGATAAAGAGACCCAGTACTTC. This translates into CASSSQGDKETQYF.

The chain has TRBV3-1 and TRBJ1-5; D remains ambiguous. Germline-derived CDR1 and CDR2 are LGHDT and YNNKEL (reference sequence). V was trimmed by 1 base and J by 0 bases, leaving 4 bases between them. The length of the CDR3 is 14 residues. As DNA, the CDR3 is TGTGCCAGCAGCCAAGGGAATAGCAATCAGCCCCAGCATTTT. Amino acid sequence: CASSQGNSNQPQHF.

The chain recombines TRBV30 with TRBJ2-5, with D possibly matching TRBD1 (6 bases). V shed 5 bases and J shed 2 bases, with 9 bases lying between them. This CDR3 is built from 12 residues. Germline CDR1 and CDR2: GTSNPN and SVGIG (reference sequence). This CDR3 reads CAWEGQQETQYF. CDR3 nucleotide sequence: TGTGCCTGGGAAGGACAGCAAGAGACCCAGTACTTC.

The chain is built from TRBV12-5 and TRBJ2-1; 7 bases map to TRBD1. The CDR3 length is 14 residues. V trimming: 4 bases; J trimming: 5 bases; junction bases outside the gene matches: 5. Germline CDR1 reads LGHNT; CDR2 reads FRNRAP. DNA of the CDR3: TGTGCTAGTGGTTCCCGGGACAGCAACAATGAGCAGTTCTTC. Its protein is CASGSRDSNNEQFF.

This clonotype was picked up many times. The chain is built from TRBV20-1 and TRBJ1-4; D call uncertain. The CDR3 has 14 amino acids. Germline CDR1 and CDR2: DFQATT and SNEGSKA (reference sequence). Trimming cost V 4 bases and J 0 bases, with 9 bases left between them. The CDR3 DNA sequence: TGCAGTGCTACTTTTTCTGCAACTAATGAAAAACTGTTTTTT. Protein product: CSATFSATNEKLFF.

The chain recombines TRBV12-3 or TRBV12-4 with TRBJ2-5; the D gene could be TRBD1 or TRBD2 (5 bases each). The CDR3 is 13 amino acids. The ends were cut back, 3 bases at V and 13 bases at J, with 18 bases in the middle. The CDR3 reads CASSFNRDLRRYF. The CDR3 DNA follows: TGTGCCAGCAGTTTTAACCGGGACCTCCGGCGGTACTTC.

In its sample, this clonotype was seen many times. The chain uses TRBV20-1 and TRBJ2-1, with a possible D match to TRBD2 (6 bases). Germline V gene data show CDR1 as DFQATT and CDR2 as SNEGSKA (reference sequence). V lost 2 bases and J lost 10, with 18 bases in between. The CDR3 extends over 14 amino acids. CDR3 amino acids: CSARRQIPSGEQFF. The CDR3 coding sequence is TGCAGTGCTAGACGGCAAATCCCAAGCGGGGAGCAGTTCTTC.

This clonotype was observed a handful of times. The chain couples TRBV6-2 or TRBV6-3 to TRBJ1-1; TRBD1 is a possible D gene (5 bases). The length of the CDR3 is 14 residues. Trimming left V 6 bases short and J 9 bases short, with 20 bases between. Germline CDR1 reads MNHEY; CDR2 reads SVGEGT. The CDR3 loop is CASRDPGLNRKAFF. The CDR3, as DNA: TGTGCCAGCAGAGACCCGGGACTCAATCGTAAAGCTTTCTTT.

As concerns this clonotype: At one end, the junction sequence differs from germline, possibly due to a read error. V usage is TRBV2 and J usage is TRBJ2-2; 8 bases fit TRBD1. The CDR3 has 15 residues. CDR1 is SNHLY and CDR2 is FYNNEI in the germline V gene. DNA of the CDR3: TGTGCCAGCAGACCCGGGACAGGCAACACCGGGGAGCTGTTATTT. Translation gives CASRPGTGNTGELLF.

This clonotype was picked up many times. The V gene is TRBV19, the J gene TRBJ2-6, with 7 bases fitting TRBD1. Trimming removed 5 bases from V and 0 bases from J; junction bases left unmatched: 13. Germline V gene sequence: CDR1 LNHDA, CDR2 SQIVND (reference sequence). The CDR3 is 19 residues long. The CDR3 reads CASSFYSSGQSSGANVLTF. The CDR3 DNA sequence: TGTGCCAGTAGTTTCTACTCCTCGGGACAGAGCTCTGGGGCCAACGTCCTGACTTTC.

This clonotype was detected ten times or more. The chain combines TRBV7-9 with TRBJ2-3, with TRBD1 identical over 7 bases. Germline trimming cut 5 bases from V and 2 bases from J; bases unmatched to any gene: 4. The CDR3 covers 14 residues. Germline V lookup: CDR1 SEHNR, CDR2 FQNEAQ (reference sequence). CDR3 protein: CASSGDSYTDTQYF. The CDR3 DNA follows: TGTGCCAGCAGCGGGGACAGTTACACAGATACGCAGTATTTT.

This clonotype showed up just a few times. J is TRBJ1-1 and V is TRBV4-2; 9 bases map to TRBD1. In germline, CDR1 is LGHNA, CDR2 YNFKEQ. This CDR3 has 17 amino acids. The junction had 16 bases not matched to a gene; V was cut back by 4 bases and J by 7 bases. Here the CDR3 DNA reads TGTGCCAGCAGCCTACAACAGGGGGCGCGGGCTGACGGTGAAGCTTTCTTT. Its translation: CASSLQQGARADGEAFF.

The sample holds many counts of this clonotype. This chain joins TRBV6-5 and TRBJ1-2; D not resolved. There are 15 residues in the CDR3. V gave up 2 bases and J gave up 0 bases, with 10 bases separating them. Germline V gives CDR1 MNHEY, CDR2 SVGAGI. The CDR3 DNA reads as TGTGCCAGCAGTTACCGAAGCAGTCCTAACTATGGCTACACCTTC. It specifies CASSYRSSPNYGYTF.

This clonotype was counted many times. V and J are TRBV12-3 or TRBV12-4 and TRBJ1-5; D might be TRBD1 (6 bases). V gave up 6 bases and J gave up 7 bases, with 19 bases separating them. The CDR3 totals 15 residues. CDR3 nucleotide sequence: TGTGCCAGCAGCTACAATCCCAGGGGTGTGCAGCCCCAGCATTTT. It codes for CASSYNPRGVQPQHF.

This clonotype appeared many times. This chain links TRBV7-3 with TRBJ2-2; 7 nucleotides line up with TRBD1. Trimming removed 3 bases from V and 4 bases from J; junction bases left unmatched: 8. Germline CDR1 and CDR2: SGHTA and FQGTGA. The length of the CDR3 is 16 residues. The CDR3: CASSLPTGPVTGELFF. CDR3 nucleotide sequence: TGTGCCAGCAGCTTGCCGACAGGGCCGGTCACCGGGGAGCTGTTTTTT. Together with reference TRBV7-3 and TRBJ2-2, the CDR3 gives the full variable domain: GAGVSQTPSNKVTEKGKYVELRCDPISGHTALYWYRQSLGQGPEFLIYFQGTGAADDSGLPNDRFFAVRPEGSVSTLKIQRTERGDSAVYLCASSLPTGPVTGELFFGEGSRLTVL.